The clone carrying this T cell receptor (beta chain) was recorded a few times. This specimen belongs to a study of regulatory T cells in long-lasting Graves disease. The time point: persistent/refractory GD, antithyroid drugs over 5 years with positive TRAb. From RNA extracted from PBMCs, the TCR library was made. Arm-PCR of CDR3 regions and iRepertoire HTBI primers were used to build TCR beta libraries. TCRdb used MiXCR to reprocess the multiplex PCR reads, holding one entry per CDR3 protein. The sample holds around 500,000 distinct CDR3 sequences, about 20% seen once. The sample was peripheral blood mononuclear cells (PBMCs), taken when the disease was refractory, from a patient treated with antithyroid drugs. This TCR derives from a female donor with Graves disease.

CDR3 nucleotide sequence: TGTGCCACCCGGGGGGCAGGGGATGACAATCAGCCCCAGCATTTT. This gives the protein CATRGAGDDNQPQHF. V and J are TRBV6-1 and TRBJ1-5; D perhaps matches TRBD1 (6 bases). The CDR3 totals 15 residues. V lost 10 bases and J 3 bases, leaving 19 bases between the germline ends. Germline lookup yields CDR1 MNHNS and CDR2 SASEGT.